The 11 T cell receptor beta chains reported below all come from one sample, sequenced in a study of post-analysis software for immune sequencing data (dated by TCRdb to 2015 to 2017). Library creation used PCR. Sequencing was carried out with an Illumina HiSeq 2500. To reduce PCR and sequencing biases, unique molecular identifiers were incorporated into the TCR beta cDNA libraries. The public reads were run again by TCRdb, first through fastp at Q25 and then through MiXCR, and only productive beta chains were kept. A single entry per CDR3 protein holds the most common genes and DNA from its merged rows. Across this sample there are roughly 730,000 distinct CDR3 sequences, with roughly 29% seen only once. Clones ranked in the top ten supply 0.56% of the sample. Their antigens remain unidentified. The research as a whole found: Significantly higher frequencies in patients than in controls were found for roughly 5 TRBV segments, including TRBV5-6, TRBV5-1 and TRBV20-1.

Specimen: blood. Receptors originate from a girl aged 10 to 17 with multiple sclerosis.

The chain is built from TRBV7-2 and TRBJ2-6, with 7 bases lining up with TRBD2. Germline lookup yields CDR1 SGHTA and CDR2 FQGNSA. The J segment lost 0 bases and the V segment lost 8 bases, leaving 10 bases of the junction unmatched. The CDR3 contains 17 residues. The CDR3 loop reads CASGKVGGLSGANVLTF. The CDR3, as DNA: TGTGCCAGCGGCAAAGTGGGAGGGCTCTCTGGGGCCAACGTCCTGACTTTC.

The CDR3 loop is CASSPLYLGQFF. The CDR3 nucleotides read TGTGCCAGCAGCCCCCTCTACCTTGGGCAGTTCTTC. The genes are TRBV7-9 and TRBJ2-1; D is uncertain. CDR1 and CDR2 (germline): SEHNR, FQNEAQ (reference sequence). The germline V and J ends were trimmed by 5 bases and 12 bases, with 14 bases remaining between them. The CDR3 contains 12 residues.

This clonotype occurred many times. This chain links TRBV5-1 with TRBJ2-7; no reliable D call. V lost 7 bases to trimming and J lost 3 bases, with 11 bases between them. CDR1 is SGHRS and CDR2 is YFSETQ in the germline V gene. This CDR3 is 12 amino acids long. The CDR3 region has the DNA TGCGCCAGCGGAGACTCGTTCTACGAGCAGTACTTC. Protein: CASGDSFYEQYF.

J is TRBJ2-1 and V is TRBV3-1; D is possibly TRBD2 (5 bases). The V gene lost 4 bases and the J gene lost 8 bases, with 9 bases spanning the gap. The CDR3 length is 12 residues. Germline V gene lookup returns CDR1 LGHDT and CDR2 YNNKEL (reference sequence). The DNA for the CDR3 is TGTGCCAGCAGCCGATCGGAGGATGAGCAGTTCTTC. Its translation is CASSRSEDEQFF.

In its sample, this clonotype was seen a few times. J is TRBJ2-5 and V is TRBV20-1; no clear D gene. Germline lookup yields CDR1 DFQATT and CDR2 SNEGSKA (reference sequence). CDR3 length equals 12 residues. Trimming removed 5 bases at V and 2 bases at J, with 9 bases between. The CDR3 region has the DNA TGCAGTGCTCCCGATTCACAAGAGACCCAGTACTTC. Its translation is CSAPDSQETQYF.

This clonotype was seen a few times. V and J are TRBV10-3 and TRBJ1-1; D call uncertain. Trimming left V 2 bases short and J 3 bases short, with 7 bases between. This CDR3 comprises 13 residues. Germline V CDR1 and CDR2: ENHRY, SYGVKD. CDR3 sequence: CAISEREDTEAFF. The DNA for the CDR3 is TGTGCCATCAGTGAGAGGGAGGACACTGAAGCTTTCTTT.

This CDR3 reads CASSPRGGNTDTQYF. The DNA of the CDR3 is TGCGCCAGCAGCCCTAGGGGTGGGAACACAGATACGCAGTATTTT. The gene calls are TRBV5-1 and TRBJ2-3, with D tentatively TRBD1 (5 bases). The CDR3 sequence is 15 residues long. V was trimmed by 4 bases and J by 2 bases, leaving 14 bases between them. Per germline, CDR1 SGHRS and CDR2 YFSETQ.

This chain links TRBV20-1 with TRBJ2-4; perhaps TRBD1 as D (6 bases). Judging by the DNA end, TRBJ2-7 fits better; the J call may be wrong. CDR3 length: 12 residues. Germline assignment: CDR1 DFQATT and CDR2 SNEGSKA (reference sequence). As DNA, the CDR3 is TGCAGTACGAACAGGGCCAGGGGCGAGCAGTACTTC. This gives the protein CSTNRARGEQYF.

The chain joins TRBV4-3 to TRBJ1-1; 8 bases align to TRBD1. Germline CDR1 and CDR2: LGHNA and YSLEER. Losses at the gene ends were 3 bases for V and 8 bases for J; bases not matched to a gene: 8. The CDR3 spans 14 residues. The CDR3 here is CASSQAGTGSEAFF. CDR3 sequence (DNA): TGCGCCAGCAGCCAGGCCGGGACAGGATCAGAAGCTTTCTTT.

This clonotype was counted only a few times. CDR3 sequence: CSVDTGRPYGYTF. The CDR3 DNA is TGCAGCGTCGATACAGGGCGACCTTATGGCTACACCTTC. V and J are TRBV29-1 and TRBJ1-2; D possibly corresponds to TRBD1 (6 bases). The germline CDR1 and CDR2 sequences are SQVTM and ANQGSEA. This CDR3 spans 13 amino acids. The V and J ends lost 6 bases and 5 bases respectively, with 16 bases between them.

Only a few counts were recorded for this clonotype. The chain recombines TRBV9 with TRBJ2-1, with D possibly matching TRBD1 (6 bases). Germline lookup yields CDR1 SGDLS and CDR2 YYNGEE. V was clipped by 1 base and J by 7 bases, with 9 bases between them. This CDR3 comprises 13 residues. The CDR3 loop reads CASSVQQGNEQFF. DNA for the CDR3: TGTGCCAGCAGCGTACAACAGGGAAATGAGCAGTTCTTC.